The source of this T cell receptor beta chain is a study of patients and donors after allogeneic stem cell transplantation. The V segment lost 7 bases and the J segment 0 bases; nucleotides outside the gene matches: 21. The CDR3 is made up of 21 amino acids. TCRdb analysed the RT-PCR reads with MiXCR anew, one entry per CDR3 protein. The sample shows about 87,000 distinct CDR3 sequences, 4% to 5% of them seen only once. Source material: blood, either unsorted or a sorted T cell fraction (not recorded which). This TCR was recovered from a human donor who was either an allogeneic HSCT recipient or a stem cell or donor lymphocyte infusion donor (not recorded which). It is not recorded whose cells these are; they may come from a transplant donor. The chain employs TRBV12-3 or TRBV12-4 and TRBJ1-6; 7 bases agree with TRBD1. This chain's CDR3 is CASTRGASRVHRSSYNSPLHF. As DNA, the CDR3 is TGTGCCAGCACCAGGGGGGCGAGTCGGGTACATCGAAGCTCCTATAATTCACCCCTCCACTTT.